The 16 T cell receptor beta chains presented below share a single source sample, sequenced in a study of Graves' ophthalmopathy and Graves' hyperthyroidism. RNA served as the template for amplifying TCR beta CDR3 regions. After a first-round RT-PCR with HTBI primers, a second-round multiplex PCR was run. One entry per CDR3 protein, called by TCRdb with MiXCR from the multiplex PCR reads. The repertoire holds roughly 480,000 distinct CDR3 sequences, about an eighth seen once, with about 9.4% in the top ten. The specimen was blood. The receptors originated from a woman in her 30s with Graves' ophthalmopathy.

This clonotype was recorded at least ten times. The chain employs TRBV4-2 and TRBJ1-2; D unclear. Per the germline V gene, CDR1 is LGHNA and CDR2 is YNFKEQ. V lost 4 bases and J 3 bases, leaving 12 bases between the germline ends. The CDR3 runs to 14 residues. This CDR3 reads CASSRGTEDYGYTF. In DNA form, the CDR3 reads TGTGCCAGCAGCCGAGGTACAGAGGACTATGGCTACACCTTC.

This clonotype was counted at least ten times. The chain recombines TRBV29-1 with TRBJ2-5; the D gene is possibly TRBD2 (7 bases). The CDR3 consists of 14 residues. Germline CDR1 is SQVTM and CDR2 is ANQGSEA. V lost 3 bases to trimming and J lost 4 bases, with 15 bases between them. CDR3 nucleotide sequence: TGCAGCGTTGAGGGGAGGGGGTCGGGAGAGACCCAGTACTTC. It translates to CSVEGRGSGETQYF. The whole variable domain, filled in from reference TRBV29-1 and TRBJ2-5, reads SAVISQKPSRDICQRGTSLTIQCQVDSQVTMMFWYRQQPGQSLTLIATANQGSEATYESGFVIDKFPISRPNLTFSTLTVSNMSPEDSSIYLCSVEGRGSGETQYFGPGTRLLVL.

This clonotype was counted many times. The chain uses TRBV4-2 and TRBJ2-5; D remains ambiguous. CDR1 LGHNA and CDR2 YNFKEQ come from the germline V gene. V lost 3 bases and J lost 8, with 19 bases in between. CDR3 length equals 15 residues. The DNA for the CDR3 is TGTGCCAGCAGCCACCAACCCCCTGCAATTGAAACCCAGTACTTC. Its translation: CASSHQPPAIETQYF.

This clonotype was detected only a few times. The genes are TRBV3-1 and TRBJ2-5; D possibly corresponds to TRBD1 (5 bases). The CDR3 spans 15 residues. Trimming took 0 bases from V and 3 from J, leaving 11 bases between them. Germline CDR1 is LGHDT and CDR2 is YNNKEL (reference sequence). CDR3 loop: CASSQEWAGKETQYF. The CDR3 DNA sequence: TGTGCCAGCAGCCAAGAGTGGGCAGGGAAAGAGACCCAGTACTTC.

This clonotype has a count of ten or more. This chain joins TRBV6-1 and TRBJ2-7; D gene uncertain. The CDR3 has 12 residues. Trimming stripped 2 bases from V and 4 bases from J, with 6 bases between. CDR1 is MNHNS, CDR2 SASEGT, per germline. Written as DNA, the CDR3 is TGTGCCAGCAGTGAATATGAGTACGAGCAGTACTTC. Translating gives CASSEYEYEQYF.

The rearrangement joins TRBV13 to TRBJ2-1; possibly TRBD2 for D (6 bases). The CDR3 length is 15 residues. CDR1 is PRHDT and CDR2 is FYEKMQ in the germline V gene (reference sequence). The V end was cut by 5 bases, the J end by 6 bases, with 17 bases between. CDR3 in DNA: TGTGCCAGCAGCACCCCCCCCGGACTATTCAATGAGCAGTTCTTC. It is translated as CASSTPPGLFNEQFF. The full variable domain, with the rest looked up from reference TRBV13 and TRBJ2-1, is AAGVIQSPRHLIKEKRETATLKCYPIPRHDTVYWYQQGPGQDPQFLISFYEKMQSDKGSIPDRFSAQQFSDYHSELNMSSLELGDSALYFCASSTPPGLFNEQFFGPGTRLTVL.

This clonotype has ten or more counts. The CDR3 protein is CASSPGDGFSGELFF. The CDR3, as DNA: TGTGCCAGCAGTCCGGGGGACGGCTTCTCCGGGGAGCTGTTTTTT. The chain joins TRBV12-3 or TRBV12-4 to TRBJ2-2, with D possibly TRBD2 on 6 matching bases. This CDR3 region has 15 residues. V was pared by 5 bases and J by 6 bases, with 16 bases between.

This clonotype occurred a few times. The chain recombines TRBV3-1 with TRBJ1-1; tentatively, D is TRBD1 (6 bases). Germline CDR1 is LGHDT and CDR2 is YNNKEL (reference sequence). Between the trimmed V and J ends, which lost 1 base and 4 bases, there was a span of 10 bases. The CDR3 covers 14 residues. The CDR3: CASSQAGGRTEAFF. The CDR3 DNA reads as TGTGCCAGCAGCCAAGCGGGGGGCCGCACTGAAGCTTTCTTT.

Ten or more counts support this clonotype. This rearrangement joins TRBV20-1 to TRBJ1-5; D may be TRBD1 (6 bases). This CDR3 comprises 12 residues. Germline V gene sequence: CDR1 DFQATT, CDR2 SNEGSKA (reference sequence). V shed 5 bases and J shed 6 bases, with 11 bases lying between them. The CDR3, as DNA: TGCAGTGCTTCTACAGGGCCTCAGCCCCAGCATTTT. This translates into CSASTGPQPQHF.

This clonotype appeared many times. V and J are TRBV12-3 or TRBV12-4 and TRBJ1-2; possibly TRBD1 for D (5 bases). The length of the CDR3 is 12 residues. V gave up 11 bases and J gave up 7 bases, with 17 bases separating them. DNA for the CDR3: TGTGCCGGCCTCCGAAGGGACGGTGGCTACACCTTC. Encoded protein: CAGLRRDGGYTF.

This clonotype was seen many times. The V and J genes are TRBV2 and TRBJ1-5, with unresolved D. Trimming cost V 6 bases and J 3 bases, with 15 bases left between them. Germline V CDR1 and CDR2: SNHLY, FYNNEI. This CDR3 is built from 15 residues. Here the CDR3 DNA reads TGTGCCAGCAGCGGCCGTCACAGACCCAATCAGCCCCAGCATTTT. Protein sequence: CASSGRHRPNQPQHF. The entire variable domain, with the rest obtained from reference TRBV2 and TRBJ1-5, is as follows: EPEVTQTPSHQVTQMGQEVILRCVPISNHLYFYWYRQILGQKVEFLVSFYNNEISEKSEIFDDQFSVERPDGSNFTLKIRSTKLEDSAMYFCASSGRHRPNQPQHFGDGTRLSIL.

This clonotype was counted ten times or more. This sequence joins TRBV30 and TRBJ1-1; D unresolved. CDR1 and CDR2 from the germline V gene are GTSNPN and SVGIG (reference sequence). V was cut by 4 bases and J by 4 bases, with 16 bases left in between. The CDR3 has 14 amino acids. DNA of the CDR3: TGTGCCTGGATCAGACTGGGCAAGGGCACTGAAGCTTTCTTT. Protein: CAWIRLGKGTEAFF.

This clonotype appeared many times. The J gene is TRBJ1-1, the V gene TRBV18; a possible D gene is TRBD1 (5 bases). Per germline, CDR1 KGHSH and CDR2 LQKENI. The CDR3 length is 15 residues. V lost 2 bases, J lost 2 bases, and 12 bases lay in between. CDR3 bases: TGTGCCAGCTCACCAGGGGCAACGACCAACACTGAAGCTTTCTTT. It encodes CASSPGATTNTEAFF. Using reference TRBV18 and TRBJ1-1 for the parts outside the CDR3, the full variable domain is NAGVMQNPRHLVRRRGQEARLRCSPMKGHSHVYWYRQLPEEGLKFMVYLQKENIIDESGMPKERFSAEFPKEGPSILRIQQVVRGDSAAYFCASSPGATTNTEAFFGQGTRLTVV.

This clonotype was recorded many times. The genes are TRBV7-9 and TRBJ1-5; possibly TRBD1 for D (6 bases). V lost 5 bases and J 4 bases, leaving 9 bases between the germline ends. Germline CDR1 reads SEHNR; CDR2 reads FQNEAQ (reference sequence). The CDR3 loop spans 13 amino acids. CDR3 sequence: CASSATGNQPQHF. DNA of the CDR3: TGTGCCAGCAGCGCAACAGGGAATCAGCCCCAGCATTTT.

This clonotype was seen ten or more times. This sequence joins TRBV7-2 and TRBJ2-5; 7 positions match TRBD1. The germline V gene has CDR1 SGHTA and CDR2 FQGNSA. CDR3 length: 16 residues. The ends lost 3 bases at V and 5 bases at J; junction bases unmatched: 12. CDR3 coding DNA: TGTGCCAGCAGCTTTCTAGCAGGGGGAATATCTGAGACCCAGTACTTC. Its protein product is CASSFLAGGISETQYF.

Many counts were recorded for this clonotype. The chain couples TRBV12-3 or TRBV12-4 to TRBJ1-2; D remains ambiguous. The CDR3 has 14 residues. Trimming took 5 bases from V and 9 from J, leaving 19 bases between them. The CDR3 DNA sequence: TGTGCCAGCAGTCTCCGTGCCTCACAGAGGAGCTACACCTTC. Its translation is CASSLRASQRSYTF.